A selection of T cell receptor beta chains follows, all from one sample in a study of T-cell memory formation after mild COVID-19. TCRdb re-called the 5' RACE reads through MiXCR, storing one row per CDR3 protein. In the table there are 350,000 to 500,000 distinct CDR3 sequences, about a sixth of which are singletons. Sample: PBMCs or a T cell subset sorted from them (not recorded which). These receptors were taken from a man aged 18 to 35 who had mild COVID-19 (a few samples of this study predate the infection). Cell type and time point are not known. CDR3s include the opening cysteine and the closing phenylalanine or tryptophan. Fields, in order: J gene, clone size, D gene, V gene, CDR3 DNA, CDR3 protein. The D gene is left open where the match is weak. Rows may omit the clone size; those that give it use once, few, many or a size class.

TRBJ2-2 | - | TRBD1 | TRBV7-7 | TGTGCCAGCAGCTCGGGACAGGGTCTCGCCGGGGAGCTGTTTTTT | CASSSGQGLAGELFF
TRBJ1-1 | many | - | TRBV7-9 | TGTGCCAGCCGGGGGGGCAACACTGAAGCTTTCTTT | CASRGGNTEAFF
TRBJ2-7 | many | TRBD2 | TRBV28 | TGTGCCAGCAGAGGCGAGACTAGCGGGTCCTACGAGCAGTACTTC | CASRGETSGSYEQYF
TRBJ2-2 | - | - | TRBV5-1 | TGCGCCAGCAGCTCTTATTCGAACACCGGGGAGCTGTTTTTT | CASSSYSNTGELFF
TRBJ2-2 | medium-sized | TRBD2 | TRBV5-1 | TGCGCCAGCAGCCCCTTCGGGACTAGCGGGGGAGGAACCGGGGAGCTGTTTTTT | CASSPFGTSGGGTGELFF
TRBJ2-3 | - | - | TRBV7-6 | TGTGCCAGCAGCTCGAGGGGGTTGGATACGCAGTATTTT | CASSSRGLDTQYF
TRBJ2-7 | - | TRBD2 | TRBV2 | TGTGCCAGCAGTGAAGCGTACAGCGGGGGGTACGAGCAGTACTTC | CASSEAYSGGYEQYF
TRBJ2-3 | few | - | TRBV2 | TGTGCCAGGTCAAGAAGGCCGCCGAGCACAGATACGCAGTATTTT | CARSRRPPSTDTQYF
TRBJ1-1 | few | - | TRBV18 | TGTGCCAGCTCACCCTTCTCAGGAGGGGCGAACACTGAAGCTTTCTTT | CASSPFSGGANTEAFF
TRBJ1-2 | - | - | TRBV2 | TGTGCCAGCAGCTCGGACAGATTTGGTTATGGCTACACCTTC | CASSSDRFGYGYTF
TRBJ2-2 | - | TRBD2 | TRBV11-3 | TGTGCCAGCAGCTCCTGGACTAGCGGGGGGGCCGGGGAGCTGTTTTTT | CASSSWTSGGAGELFF
TRBJ2-7 | - | - | TRBV6-2/TRBV6-3 | TGTGCCAGCGCTGCGCGTCCCTACGAGCAGTACTTC | CASAARPYEQYF
TRBJ2-5 | - | - | TRBV2 | TGTGCCAGCGGAGGTCGCCGGGGAAACCAAGAGACCCAGTACTTC | CASGGRRGNQETQYF
TRBJ2-1 | many | TRBD2 | TRBV7-2 | TGTGCCAGCAGCCTTAGGTTAGCGGGGAGTAATGAGCAGTTCTTC | CASSLRLAGSNEQFF
TRBJ2-2 | many | - | TRBV14 | TGTGCCAGCAGCCAAGATAGGGCAGCCAGCACCGGGGAGCTGTTTTTT | CASSQDRAASTGELFF
TRBJ2-5 | many | - | TRBV7-9 | TGTGCCAGCAGCTTAGCCCAAGAGACCCAGTACTTC | CASSLAQETQYF
TRBJ1-2 | - | - | TRBV4-3 | TGCGCCAGCAGCCAAGACGCAAGGTCTAACTATGGCTACACCTTC | CASSQDARSNYGYTF
TRBJ1-5 | - | - | TRBV4-3 | TGCGCCAGCAGCCAAGTTTTACGGCAGCCCCAGCATTTT | CASSQVLRQPQHF
TRBJ1-5 | - | - | TRBV2 | TGTGCCAGCAGTAGAGGCCGACTAAGGAATCAGCCCCAGCATTTT | CASSRGRLRNQPQHF
TRBJ1-5 | - | - | TRBV7-2 | TGTGCCAGCAGCCCCTTCAATCAGCCCCAGCATTTT | CASSPFNQPQHF
TRBJ2-2 | - | TRBD1 | TRBV5-5 | TGTGCCAGCAGCGTTTTTGACAGGGACACCGGGGAGCTGTTTTTT | CASSVFDRDTGELFF
TRBJ1-1 | - | - | TRBV9 | TGTGCCAGCAGCGTAGATGAGACTCCTGAAGCTTTCTTT | CASSVDETPEAFF
TRBJ2-2 | many | TRBD2 | TRBV5-1 | TGCGCCAGCAGCTTGGCCAGCGGGGGGGCCGTCACCGGGGAGCTGTTTTTT | CASSLASGGAVTGELFF
TRBJ2-5 | few | - | TRBV7-2 | TGTGCCAGCAGCCCCGACAGCTCGTACCAAGAGACCCAGTACTTC | CASSPDSSYQETQYF
TRBJ2-5 | - | TRBD2 | TRBV18 | TGTGCCAGCTCACCTCCGCAGTGGAGCGGGGAAGAGACCCAGTACTTC | CASSPPQWSGEETQYF
TRBJ1-1 | few | - | TRBV5-1 | TGCGCCAGCAGCCACCAGGGAGTGAACACTGAAGCTTTCTTT | CASSHQGVNTEAFF
TRBJ1-1 | - | - | TRBV15 | TGTGCCACCAGCCGAATTGTGCAGGCCGGCGAGGCTTTCTTT | CATSRIVQAGEAFF
TRBJ2-1 | few | - | TRBV4-2 | TGTGCCAGCAGCCAAGAGGTGGGGGCCGGTGAGCAGTTCTTC | CASSQEVGAGEQFF